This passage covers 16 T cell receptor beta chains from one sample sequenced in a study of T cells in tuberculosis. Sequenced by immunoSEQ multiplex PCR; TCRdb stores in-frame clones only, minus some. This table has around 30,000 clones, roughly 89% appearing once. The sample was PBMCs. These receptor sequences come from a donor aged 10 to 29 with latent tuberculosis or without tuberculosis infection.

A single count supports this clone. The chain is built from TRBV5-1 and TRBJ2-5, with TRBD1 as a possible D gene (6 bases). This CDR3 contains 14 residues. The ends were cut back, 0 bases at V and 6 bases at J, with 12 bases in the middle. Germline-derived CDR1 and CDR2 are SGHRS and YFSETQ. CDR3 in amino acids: CASSLGTGLQTQYF. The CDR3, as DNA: TGCGCCAGCAGCTTGGGCACAGGGTTGCAGACCCAGTACTTC.

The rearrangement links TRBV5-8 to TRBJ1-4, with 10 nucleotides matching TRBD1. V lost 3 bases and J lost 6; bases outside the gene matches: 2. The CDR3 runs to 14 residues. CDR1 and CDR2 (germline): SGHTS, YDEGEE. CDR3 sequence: CASSSGTGDEKLFF. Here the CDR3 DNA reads TGTGCCAGCAGCTCCGGGACAGGGGATGAAAAACTGTTTTTT. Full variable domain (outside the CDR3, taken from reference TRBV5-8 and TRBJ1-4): EAGVTQSPTHLIKTRGQQATLRCSPISGHTSVYWYQQALGLGLQFLLWYDEGEERNRGNFPPRFSGRQFPNYSSELNVNALELEDSALYLCASSSGTGDEKLFFGSGTQLSVL.

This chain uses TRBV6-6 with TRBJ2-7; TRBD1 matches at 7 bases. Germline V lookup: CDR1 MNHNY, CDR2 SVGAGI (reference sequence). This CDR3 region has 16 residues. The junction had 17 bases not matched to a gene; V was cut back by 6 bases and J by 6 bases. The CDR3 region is CASSLRDSFRRGEQYF. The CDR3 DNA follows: TGTGCCAGCAGCTTACGGGACAGCTTTCGACGAGGCGAGCAGTACTTC.

The CDR3 loop is CSVTRQPGEQYF. CDR3 sequence (DNA): TGCAGCGTTACCCGACAGCCTGGAGAGCAGTACTTC. V is TRBV29-1 and J is TRBJ2-7; perhaps TRBD1 as D (5 bases). Trimming took 5 bases from V and 7 from J, leaving 15 bases between them. CDR3 length: 12 residues. The germline V gene has CDR1 SQVTM and CDR2 ANQGSEA.

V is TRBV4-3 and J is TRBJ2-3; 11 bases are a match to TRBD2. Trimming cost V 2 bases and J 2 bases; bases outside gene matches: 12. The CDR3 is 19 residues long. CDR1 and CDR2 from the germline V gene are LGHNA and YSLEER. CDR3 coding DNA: TGCGCCAGCAGCCAATTAGCGGGGGGGCTCCTTCATATCACAGATACGCAGTATTTT. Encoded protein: CASSQLAGGLLHITDTQYF.

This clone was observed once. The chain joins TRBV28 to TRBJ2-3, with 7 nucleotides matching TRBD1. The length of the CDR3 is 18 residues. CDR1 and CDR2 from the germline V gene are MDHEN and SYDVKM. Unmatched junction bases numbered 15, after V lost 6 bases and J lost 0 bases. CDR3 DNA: TGTGCCAGCAGCAGCCCCGGACAGGTCATGTTTAGCACAGATACGCAGTATTTT. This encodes CASSSPGQVMFSTDTQYF.

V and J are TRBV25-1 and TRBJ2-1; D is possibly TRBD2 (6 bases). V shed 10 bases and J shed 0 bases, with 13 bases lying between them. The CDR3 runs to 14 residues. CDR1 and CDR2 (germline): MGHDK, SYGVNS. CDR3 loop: CATGGVYSYNEQFF. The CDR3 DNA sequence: TGTGCCACGGGCGGGGTGTACTCCTACAATGAGCAGTTCTTC.

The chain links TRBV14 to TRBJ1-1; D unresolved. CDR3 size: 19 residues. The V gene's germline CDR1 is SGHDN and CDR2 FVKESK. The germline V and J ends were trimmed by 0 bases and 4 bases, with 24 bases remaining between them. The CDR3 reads CASSQEDFGDLKRGTEAFF. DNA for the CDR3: TGTGCCAGCAGCCAAGAGGATTTTGGCGACTTGAAACGGGGCACTGAAGCTTTCTTT.

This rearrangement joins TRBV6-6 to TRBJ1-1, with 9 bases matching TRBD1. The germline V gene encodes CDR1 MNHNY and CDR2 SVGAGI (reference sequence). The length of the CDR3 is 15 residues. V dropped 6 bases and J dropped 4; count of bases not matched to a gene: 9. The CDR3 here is CASSQQGQGGTEAFF. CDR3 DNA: TGTGCCAGCAGCCAACAGGGACAGGGAGGCACTGAAGCTTTCTTT.

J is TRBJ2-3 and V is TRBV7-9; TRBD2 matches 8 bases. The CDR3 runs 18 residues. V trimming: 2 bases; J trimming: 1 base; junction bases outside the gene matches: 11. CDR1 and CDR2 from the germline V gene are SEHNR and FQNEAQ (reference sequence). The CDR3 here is CASSLLQMRLARTDTQYF. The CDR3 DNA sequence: TGTGCCAGCAGCTTACTACAAATGAGACTAGCGCGCACAGATACGCAGTATTTT.

This CDR3 reads CASSTGLASGELFF. DNA of the CDR3: TGTGCCAGTAGTACCGGACTAGCTTCCGGGGAGCTGTTTTTT. The chain is built from TRBV19 and TRBJ2-2; 8 positions match TRBD2. Looked up from germline, CDR1 is LNHDA and CDR2 is SQIVND (reference sequence). This CDR3 has 14 amino acids. Trimming at V came to 4 bases and at J to 6 bases, leaving 4 bases not matched to a gene.

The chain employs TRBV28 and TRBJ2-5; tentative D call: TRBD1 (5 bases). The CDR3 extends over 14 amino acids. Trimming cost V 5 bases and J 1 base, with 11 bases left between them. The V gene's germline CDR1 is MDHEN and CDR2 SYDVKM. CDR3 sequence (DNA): TGTGCCAGCAGTACAGGCGGCCTCCAAGAGACCCAGTACTTC. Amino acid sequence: CASSTGGLQETQYF.

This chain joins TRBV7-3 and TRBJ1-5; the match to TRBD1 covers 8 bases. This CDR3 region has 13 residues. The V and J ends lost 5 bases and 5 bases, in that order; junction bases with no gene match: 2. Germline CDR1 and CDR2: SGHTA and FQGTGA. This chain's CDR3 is CASSQDRDQPQHF. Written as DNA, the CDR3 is TGTGCCAGCAGCCAGGACAGGGATCAGCCCCAGCATTTT.

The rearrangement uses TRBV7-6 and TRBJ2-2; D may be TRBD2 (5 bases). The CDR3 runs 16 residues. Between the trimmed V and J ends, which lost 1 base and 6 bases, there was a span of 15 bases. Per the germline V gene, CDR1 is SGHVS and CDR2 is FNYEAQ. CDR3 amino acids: CASSLVLFAGSGELFF. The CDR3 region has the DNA TGTGCCAGCAGCTTAGTCCTGTTTGCGGGTTCCGGGGAGCTGTTTTTT.

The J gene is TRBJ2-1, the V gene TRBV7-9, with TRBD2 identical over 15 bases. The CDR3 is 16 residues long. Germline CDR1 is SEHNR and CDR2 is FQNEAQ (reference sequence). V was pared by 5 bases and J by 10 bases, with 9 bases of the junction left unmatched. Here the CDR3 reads CASSPRTSGGAGEQFF. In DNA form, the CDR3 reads TGTGCCAGCAGCCCCCGGACTAGCGGGGGGGCAGGAGAGCAGTTCTTC.

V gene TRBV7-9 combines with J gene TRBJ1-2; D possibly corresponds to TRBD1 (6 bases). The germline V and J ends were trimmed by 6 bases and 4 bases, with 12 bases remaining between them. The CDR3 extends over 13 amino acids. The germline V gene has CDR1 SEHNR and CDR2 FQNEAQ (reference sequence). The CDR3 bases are TGTGCCAGCAGTTTCGACAGGAGCTATGGCTACACCTTC. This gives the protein CASSFDRSYGYTF.